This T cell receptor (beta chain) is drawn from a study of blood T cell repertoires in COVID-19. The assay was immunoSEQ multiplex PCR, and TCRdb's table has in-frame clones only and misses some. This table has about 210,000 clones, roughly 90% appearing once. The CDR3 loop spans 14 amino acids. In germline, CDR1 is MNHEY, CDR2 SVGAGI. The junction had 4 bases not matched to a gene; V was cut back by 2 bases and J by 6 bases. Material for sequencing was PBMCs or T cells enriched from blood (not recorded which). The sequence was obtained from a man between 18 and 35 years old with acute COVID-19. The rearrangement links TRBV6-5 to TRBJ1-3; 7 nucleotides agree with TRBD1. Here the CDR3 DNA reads TGTGCCAGCAGTTACGACAGGGAAGCAAACACCATATATTTT. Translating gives CASSYDREANTIYF.